Below, 15 T cell receptor beta chains from the same sample are listed, as sequenced in a study of cytomegalovirus exposure and HLA in healthy donors. The PCR used 60 Vbeta and 13 Jbeta primers. TCRdb keeps only in-frame clones here, not all; method: immunoSEQ multiplex PCR. The table includes 150,000 to 200,000 clones, about 80% detected once. Sequenced material: PBMCs. These receptors were taken from a middle-aged man in good health and CMV-seropositive.

The CDR3 bases are TGTGCCAGCTCACCACCGGGACTACCCTCCGAGCAGTACTTC. Protein product: CASSPPGLPSEQYF. The chain has TRBV18 and TRBJ2-5; 7 bases match TRBD2. The J call may be faulty, since TRBJ2-7 better matches the DNA end. This CDR3 has 14 amino acids. The germline V gene has CDR1 KGHSH and CDR2 LQKENI.

The chain couples TRBV13 to TRBJ1-5; D remains unclear. Trimming removed 3 bases from V and 2 bases from J, with 5 bases in between. Germline V gives CDR1 PRHDT, CDR2 FYEKMQ (reference sequence). The CDR3 has 13 amino acids. The CDR3 DNA sequence: TGTGCCAGCAGCTTCGGTGGCAATCAGCCCCAGCATTTT. This codes for CASSFGGNQPQHF.

The chain joins TRBV4-1 to TRBJ1-3; D gene uncertain. Germline V gene data show CDR1 as MGHRA and CDR2 as YSYEKL. CDR3 length equals 13 residues. V gave up 1 base and J gave up 4 bases, with 5 bases separating them. CDR3 bases: TGCGCCAGCAGCCAAGGTACAGGAAACACCATATATTTT. Its translation is CASSQGTGNTIYF.

In its sample, this clone was seen a few times. The J gene is TRBJ2-7, the V gene TRBV28, with 9 bases fitting TRBD2. The junction had 17 bases not matched to a gene; V was cut back by 8 bases and J by 3 bases. The CDR3 has 17 residues. Germline V gene sequence: CDR1 MDHEN, CDR2 SYDVKM. DNA of the CDR3: TGTGCCAGCGAGGGAATAGGAAGCGGGAGGTTCGGCTACGAGCAGTACTTC. Its translation is CASEGIGSGRFGYEQYF. The full variable domain, its missing parts supplied by reference TRBV28 and TRBJ2-7, is DVKVTQSSRYLVKRTGEKVFLECVQDMDHENMFWYRQDPGLGLRLIYFSYDVKMKEKGDIPEGYSVSREKKERFSLILESASTNQTSMYLCASEGIGSGRFGYEQYFGPGTRLTVT.

The chain joins TRBV5-1 to TRBJ2-6, with a tentative D call TRBD1 (5 bases). Trimming left V 8 bases short and J 4 bases short, with 10 bases between. The CDR3 consists of 13 residues. In germline, CDR1 is SGHRS, CDR2 YFSETQ. The CDR3 sequence is CASGAEGANVLTF. As DNA, the CDR3 is TGCGCCAGTGGGGCGGAGGGGGCCAACGTCCTGACTTTC.

This clone showed up just once. The chain carries TRBV2 and TRBJ2-1; TRBD2 might be the D (6 bases). The V end lost 2 bases, the J end lost 5 bases, and 7 bases lay between the germline ends. The CDR3 covers 13 residues. Germline CDR1 reads SNHLY; CDR2 reads FYNNEI. Written as DNA, the CDR3 is TGTGCCAGCAGTGAACGACTAGACAATGAGCAGTTCTTC. Its protein is CASSERLDNEQFF. Combining the CDR3 with reference TRBV2 and TRBJ2-1 gives the whole variable domain EPEVTQTPSHQVTQMGQEVILRCVPISNHLYFYWYRQILGQKVEFLVSFYNNEISEKSEIFDDQFSVERPDGSNFTLKIRSTKLEDSAMYFCASSERLDNEQFFGPGTRLTVL.

The chain recombines TRBV5-4 with TRBJ1-2; maybe TRBD1 (5 bases). V shed 1 base and J shed 7 bases, with 11 bases lying between them. The CDR3 is made up of 13 amino acids. Germline CDR1 is SGHNT and CDR2 is YYREEE (reference sequence). The CDR3 region has the DNA TGTGCCAGCAGCTTGACCTCCGGGGGTGGCTACACCTTC. Translating gives CASSLTSGGGYTF.

This clone has a handful of counts. The rearrangement joins TRBV2 to TRBJ2-3, with TRBD1 matching 10 bases. V shed 4 bases, J shed 4 bases, and the junction held 8 bases outside the gene matches. Germline V gene data show CDR1 as SNHLY and CDR2 as FYNNEI. The CDR3 has 16 amino acids. The CDR3 region is CASSVFGTGVSDTQYF. The CDR3 DNA sequence: TGTGCCAGCAGTGTTTTCGGGACAGGGGTTTCAGATACGCAGTATTTT. The full variable domain, completed using reference TRBV2 and TRBJ2-3, is EPEVTQTPSHQVTQMGQEVILRCVPISNHLYFYWYRQILGQKVEFLVSFYNNEISEKSEIFDDQFSVERPDGSNFTLKIRSTKLEDSAMYFCASSVFGTGVSDTQYFGPGTRLTVL.

This chain joins TRBV4-1 and TRBJ1-6, with D perhaps matching TRBD1 (6 bases). This CDR3 comprises 18 residues. Germline CDR1 and CDR2: MGHRA and YSYEKL. The germline V and J ends were trimmed by 4 bases and 6 bases, with 22 bases remaining between them. CDR3 bases: TGCGCCAGCAGCCCCACCGGCGACTCAACAGGGACTAATTCACCCCTCCACTTT. Its protein is CASSPTGDSTGTNSPLHF.

This chain's CDR3 is CASSLSRGGGSDTQYF. CDR3 nucleotide sequence: TGTGCCAGCAGTTTATCGCGGGGCGGGGGTTCAGATACGCAGTATTTT. The V gene is TRBV27, the J gene TRBJ2-3, with 7 bases identical to TRBD2. V dropped 0 bases and J dropped 4; count of bases not matched to a gene: 7. This CDR3 has 16 amino acids. CDR1 MNHEY and CDR2 SMNVEV come from the germline V gene (reference sequence).

This chain connects TRBV29-1 to TRBJ2-5; unclear D gene. The DNA matches TRBJ2-7 better at its end, which makes the J call doubtful. The CDR3 sequence is 12 residues long. Germline CDR1 is SQVTM and CDR2 is ANQGSEA. CDR3 sequence: CSVGPQASEQYF. In DNA, the CDR3 is TGCAGCGTTGGGCCTCAAGCCAGCGAGCAGTACTTC.

This chain links TRBV7-9 with TRBJ2-3, with D unresolved. The CDR3 length is 14 residues. The germline V and J ends were trimmed by 3 bases and 1 base, with 8 bases remaining between them. Germline V gene data show CDR1 as SEHNR and CDR2 as FQNEAQ (reference sequence). DNA for the CDR3: TGTGCCAGCAGCTTTGGGCACGGCACAGATACGCAGTATTTT. Amino acid sequence: CASSFGHGTDTQYF.

The V call is TRBV7-9, the J call TRBJ2-7, with D tentatively TRBD1 (5 bases). The CDR3 runs to 14 residues. Trimming removed 5 bases from V and 3 bases from J, with 14 bases in between. Per germline, CDR1 SEHNR and CDR2 FQNEAQ (reference sequence). CDR3 sequence (DNA): TGTGCCAGCAGCGGTATAGGGGCTCTCTACGAGCAGTACTTC. Its protein is CASSGIGALYEQYF. Drawing the rest from reference TRBV7-9 and TRBJ2-7, the complete variable domain is DTGVSQNPRHKITKRGQNVTFRCDPISEHNRLYWYRQTLGQGPEFLTYFQNEAQLEKSRLLSDRFSAERPKGSFSTLEIQRTEQGDSAMYLCASSGIGALYEQYFGPGTRLTVT.

The rearrangement uses TRBV19 and TRBJ2-5; D perhaps matches TRBD1 (6 bases). The germline gives CDR1 LNHDA, CDR2 SQIVND (reference sequence). Trimming left V 3 bases short and J 4 bases short, with 12 bases between. The CDR3 consists of 14 residues. The CDR3 sequence: CASSIGPGAETQYF. Here the CDR3 DNA reads TGTGCCAGTAGTATCGGGCCAGGGGCAGAGACCCAGTACTTC.

The rearrangement joins TRBV11-2 to TRBJ2-1, with D possibly matching TRBD2 (6 bases). Per the germline V gene, CDR1 is SGHAT and CDR2 is FQNNGV. CDR3 size: 16 residues. Trimming cost V 4 bases and J 4 bases, with 17 bases left between them. This chain's CDR3 is CASSSKPWGRYNEQFF. In nucleotides, the CDR3 is TGTGCCAGCAGCTCTAAACCATGGGGGAGGTACAATGAGCAGTTCTTC.